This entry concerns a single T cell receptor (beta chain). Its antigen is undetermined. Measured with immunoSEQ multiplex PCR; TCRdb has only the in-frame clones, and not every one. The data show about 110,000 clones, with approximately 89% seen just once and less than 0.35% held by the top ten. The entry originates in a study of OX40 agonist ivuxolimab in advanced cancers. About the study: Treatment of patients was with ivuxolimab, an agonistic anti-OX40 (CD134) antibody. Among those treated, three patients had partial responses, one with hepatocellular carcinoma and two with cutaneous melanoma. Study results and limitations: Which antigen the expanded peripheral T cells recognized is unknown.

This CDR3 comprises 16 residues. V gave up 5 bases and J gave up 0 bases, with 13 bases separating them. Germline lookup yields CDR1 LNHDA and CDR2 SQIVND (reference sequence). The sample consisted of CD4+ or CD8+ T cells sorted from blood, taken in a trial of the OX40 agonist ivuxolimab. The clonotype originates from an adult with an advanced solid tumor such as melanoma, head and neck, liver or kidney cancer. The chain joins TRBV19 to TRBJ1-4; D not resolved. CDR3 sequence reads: CASSLQRAPTNEKLFF. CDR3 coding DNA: TGTGCCAGTAGTTTACAGAGGGCCCCAACTAATGAAAAACTGTTTTTT.